This TCR beta chain stems from a study of blood T cell repertoires in COVID-19 (TCRdb year 2020). Study-level background: The collaborator samples originated in the United States, Italy and Spain and spanned the acute and convalescent phases of COVID-19. The prospective study material was composed of cDNA or gDNA derived from T cells, B-cell-depleted T cells, or PBMCs. The dataset comprised deeply sampled blood TCRbeta repertoires from subjects exposed to, actively infected with, or recovered from COVID-19. The repertoires were released in a freely available public database meant as a resource for research on the immune response to SARS-CoV-2. Samples came from the ongoing ImmuneRACE study (first 160 participants) plus 1,254 subjects from 6 global collaborators. The sample metadata nearly always contained a de-identified subject ID, COVID-19 status, age in years and sex. Where available, HLA class I and class II types were taken from metadata supplied by the sample provider and were not determined by assay-based typing. Overall study results and their limits: How much clinical and demographic metadata was included differed by source and by participant, and the metadata was provided uncurated.

Looking up the germline V gene (reference sequence) yields CDR1 GTSNPN and CDR2 SVGIG. V ends up 8 bases short and J 4 bases short, with an unmatched junction base count of 12. The CDR3, from cysteine to phenylalanine, totals 14 residues. The DNA shown is the 42-base CDR3, in frame from base 1. Notes on this clone: It has no known antigen specificity. Base qualities are not recorded, but no much larger clone differs from it by a single base.

Participants in the prospective study were enrolled through a virtual design, were aged roughly 18 to 100 years, and lived in roughly 26 United States geographic areas. Cohort assignment in the prospective study relied on participant-reported clinical history from a screening survey and a study questionnaire. Recovered participants in ImmuneRACE Cohort 3 were defined by two consecutive negative NP/OP PCR tests, clearance by a healthcare professional, or resolution of symptoms. In the prospective study, mobile phlebotomists collected whole blood, serum and a nasopharyngeal or oropharyngeal swab from each participant. Over a roughly 2-month period, participants in the prospective study had the option of providing additional blood draws and questionnaires. Before DNA extraction, blood samples from the prospective study were shipped at room temperature or frozen. The immunoSEQ Assay, a bias-controlled multiplex PCR, was used to amplify TCRbeta CDR3 regions from genomic DNA. On the authors' methods: Nucleated cell counts per sample were estimated from amplification of reference gene primers within the assay. To quantify the absolute abundance of each unique TCRbeta CDR3 rearrangement, sequence reads were collapsed and filtered. Productive Simpson clonality was computed per sample as the square root of Simpson's diversity index over productive rearrangements. Drawn from immuneACCESS, this table holds only the in-frame rearrangements with V and J called that TCRdb kept. Clones are partly lost; checked studies trace under half to an unresolved V gene and leave the rest unexplained. V, J and clone size are taken as reported in that table, and D and trimming were inferred from the DNA itself. Recorded for this sample are 150,000 to 200,000 clones; about nine tenths of them occurred a single time. The ten largest clones capture around 2% of the sample.

Input material: PBMCs or T cells enriched from blood (not recorded which). This clonotype originated in a woman aged 30 to 39 who had recovered from COVID-19. This sequence uses TRBV30 and TRBJ1-2, and 8 junction bases match TRBD1. CDR3 sequence: CALSPGQGGYGYTF. The sequenced DNA is TGTGCCCTCTCCCCCGGACAGGGCGGCTATGGCTACACCTTC.